A selection of T cell receptor beta chains follows, all from one sample in a study of blood T cell repertoires in COVID-19. TCRdb's table, derived via immunoSEQ multiplex PCR, lists solely in-frame clones and lacks some. The repertoire holds approximately 220,000 clones, with 80% as singletons. The material sequenced was PBMCs or T cells enriched from blood (not recorded which). The receptor source for this set is a woman between 35 and 50 years old with acute COVID-19. Both conserved end residues are part of each CDR3. The order of the fields is CDR3 length, J gene, V gene, D gene, clone size, CDR3 DNA, CDR3 protein. The D gene is left open where the match is weak. For some rows the clone size is stated as once, few or many, or as a class when expanded; others skip it.

>16|TRBJ2-1|TRBV24-1|TRBD2|-
TGTGCCACCAGTGATGCGAAGCGGGGACTCTACAATGAGCAGTTCTTC
CATSDAKRGLYNEQFF
>15|TRBJ2-5|TRBV9|-|-
TGTGCCAGCAGCGTTGCCGCGGGGGCCCAAGAGACCCAGTACTTC
CASSVAAGAQETQYF
>16|TRBJ1-6|TRBV10-3|-|few
TGTGCCATCACCGAGACAGGAACCCTCTATAATTCACCCCTCCACTTT
CAITETGTLYNSPLHF
>13|TRBJ1-5|TRBV19|-|-
TGTGCCAGTAGTCCCCGGAGCGGTCAGCCCCAGCATTTT
CASSPRSGQPQHF
>14|TRBJ1-1|TRBV28|-|once
TGTGCCACCACCCAAAGGCCAGGGAACACTGAAGCTTTCTTT
CATTQRPGNTEAFF
>15|TRBJ2-1|TRBV5-6|TRBD1|once
TGTGCCAGCACCCCCCCACCAGGGGGCCTGTATGAGCAGTTCTTC
CASTPPPGGLYEQFF
>12|TRBJ2-1|TRBV30|TRBD1|-
TGTGCCTGGAGTGGACAGGGCAATGAGCAGTTCTTC
CAWSGQGNEQFF
>15|TRBJ1-2|TRBV6-5|TRBD1|-
TGTGCCAGCAGTTACGTCGGACAGGGGTATGGTGGCTACACCTTC
CASSYVGQGYGGYTF
>12|TRBJ1-5|TRBV2|-|few
TGTGCCAGCCAGGTTCGCAATCAGCCCCAGCATTTT
CASQVRNQPQHF
>10|TRBJ1-5|TRBV2|-|few
TGTGCCAGCAGAGGGAGGACCCAGCATTTT
CASRGRTQHF
>14|TRBJ2-1|TRBV7-9|-|-
TGTGCCAGCAGCACGACAGAAAGACTGGATGAGCAGTTCTTC
CASSTTERLDEQFF
>11|TRBJ1-1|TRBV10-1|-|-
TGCGCCAGCAGTTTCACTGAGGAGGCTTTCTTT
CASSFTEEAFF
>14|TRBJ1-2|TRBV5-3|TRBD1|few
TGTGCCAGAAGCTTGGGAACAGGGGATTTTGGCTACACCTTC
CARSLGTGDFGYTF
>18|TRBJ2-7|TRBV27|-|-
TGTGCCAGCAGTTTATCGGGCAGTTGGCTAGCTGGAACCTACGAGCAGTACTTC
CASSLSGSWLAGTYEQYF
>14|TRBJ1-4|TRBV10-3|-|once
TGTGCCATCAGTGCCGGGGACAATGTTGAAAAACTGTTTTTT
CAISAGDNVEKLFF
>14|TRBJ1-6|TRBV7-3|-|few
TGTGCCAGCAGCTTAACCGCAAGCTCTTCACCCCTCCACTTT
CASSLTASSSPLHF
>13|TRBJ2-7|TRBV5-4|-|-
TGTGCCAGCAGCTCCCCGTCCGTAGACGAGCAGTACTTC
CASSSPSVDEQYF
>16|TRBJ2-5|TRBV4-1|TRBD2|-
TGCGCCAGCAGCCAAGTGTCGGGGGGGGCAGGAGAGACCCAGTACTTC
CASSQVSGGAGETQYF
>14|TRBJ1-4|TRBV18|TRBD1|-
TGTGCCAGCTCACGGGACAGATTTAATGAAAAACTGTTTTTT
CASSRDRFNEKLFF
>17|TRBJ2-1|TRBV6-2/TRBV6-3|TRBD1|-
TGTGCCAGCAGTTCGGGGACAGCTTTGATCTCGCCCCTCGAGCAGTTCTTC
CASSSGTALISPLEQFF
>12|TRBJ2-7|TRBV6-5|-|-
TGTGCCAGCAGTTACCGGTGGGGGCTGGAGTACTTC
CASSYRWGLEYF
>14|TRBJ1-2|TRBV30|-|-
TGTGCCTGGAGTAAATGGGCCCTTTCGGGGGGCTACACCTTC
CAWSKWALSGGYTF
>15|TRBJ1-5|TRBV28|TRBD1|-
TGTGCCAGCAGTTCCGGGACAGGGGAATTCCAGCCCCAGCATTTT
CASSSGTGEFQPQHF
>15|TRBJ1-3|TRBV7-3|-|-
TGTGCCAGCAGCTTATCGGGGGGCGTTGGAAACACCATATATTTT
CASSLSGGVGNTIYF
>17|TRBJ2-7|TRBV10-1|TRBD1|-
TGCGCCAGCAGTGAGTCCCCCCTGGGGCAGGGGGCCTACGAGCAGTACTTC
CASSESPLGQGAYEQYF
>15|TRBJ1-1|TRBV18|-|-
TGTGCCAGCTCACCCTCACCGGGAGAGGTAACTGAAGCTTTCTTT
CASSPSPGEVTEAFF
>12|TRBJ1-1|TRBV6-5|-|few
TGTGCCACCGGGGCGGGGTTATCTGGGGCTTTCTTT
CATGAGLSGAFF
>15|TRBJ1-4|TRBV19|TRBD1|-
TGTGCCAGTAGTGCCTCGCAGGGGGCTAATGAAAAACTGTTTTTT
CASSASQGANEKLFF
>12|TRBJ2-7|TRBV4-2|-|-
TGTGCCAGCAGCCAACGGCGAGGCGAGCAGTACTTC
CASSQRRGEQYF
>15|TRBJ2-5|TRBV28|TRBD2|-
TGTGCCAGCAGTTCTCAAAGCGGGATACAAGAGACCCAGTACTTC
CASSSQSGIQETQYF
>13|TRBJ1-1|TRBV19|-|-
TGTGCCAGTAGTGATATGGCGAACACTGAAGCTTTCTTT
CASSDMANTEAFF
>14|TRBJ2-7|TRBV28|-|-
TGTGCCAGCAGTTTAAGCGGACTCTCCTACGAGCAGTACTTC
CASSLSGLSYEQYF
>15|TRBJ2-2|TRBV19|TRBD1|-
TGTGCCAGTAGTATACGGCAGGGGGCCGGCGGGGAGCTGTTTTTT
CASSIRQGAGGELFF
>15|TRBJ1-3|TRBV28|TRBD1|-
TGTGCCAGCAGTCTCACAGGGGGCGCTGGAAACACCATATATTTT
CASSLTGGAGNTIYF
>13|TRBJ2-7|TRBV23-1|-|-
TGCGCCAGCAGTCAGTGGGGGCTAGACGAGCAGTACTTC
CASSQWGLDEQYF
>18|TRBJ1-5|TRBV27|-|-
TGTGCCAGCAGTCCACCACAACCGGGACACCGTAGCAATCAGCCCCAGCATTTT
CASSPPQPGHRSNQPQHF
>15|TRBJ2-7|TRBV6-6|TRBD2|-
TGTGCCAGCGGATCCGGGGGGATAATGCGGTACGAGCAGTACTTC
CASGSGGIMRYEQYF
>16|TRBJ2-1|TRBV7-2|-|-
TGTGCCAGCAGCTTTGGATTAAGCGGAGAATACAATGAGCAGTTCTTC
CASSFGLSGEYNEQFF
>15|TRBJ2-5|TRBV7-9|TRBD2|-
TGTGCCAGCAGCCCCCCGGGAGGGGGAAGGGAGACCCAGTACTTC
CASSPPGGGRETQYF
>12|TRBJ2-7|TRBV5-5|-|-
TGTGCCAGCAGCTTGGACGGCTACGAGCAGTACTTC
CASSLDGYEQYF
>11|TRBJ1-2|TRBV3-1/TRBV3-2|-|few
TGTGCCAGCAGCCAGCAGTATGGCTACACCTTC
CASSQQYGYTF